Shown below are 18 T cell receptor beta chains from a single sample sequenced in a study of CD8 T cells in ankylosing spondylitis. General study points: About 8 highly homologous variants made up a TCR beta motif, and this motif appeared characteristic of ankylosing spondylitis blood.

Their antigens remain unidentified. TCRdb redid the calling of the 5' RACE reads with MiXCR, one entry per CDR3 protein. Here the sample spans roughly 470,000 distinct CDR3 sequences, 25% to 30% being singletons. Sequenced material: blood, either unsorted or a sorted T cell fraction (not recorded which). These receptors originate from a male donor with ankylosing spondylitis.

As DNA, the CDR3 is TGTGCCAGCAGGAGGACAGCGCAGAACTATGGCTACACCTTC. This encodes CASRRTAQNYGYTF. The chain has TRBV6-1 and TRBJ1-2, with D perhaps TRBD1 (6 bases). The CDR3 sequence is 14 residues long. CDR1 is MNHNS and CDR2 is SASEGT in the germline V gene. V was trimmed by 6 bases and J by 2 bases, leaving 13 bases between them.

V is TRBV18 and J is TRBJ2-1; 13 bases map to TRBD2. V lost 4 bases and J lost 9; bases outside the gene matches: 12. From germline, CDR1 is KGHSH and CDR2 LQKENI. This CDR3 comprises 17 residues. CDR3 in DNA: TGTGCCAGCTCACGAATCACTAGCGGGAGGGCCCGTGGTGAGCAGTTCTTC. Amino acids: CASSRITSGRARGEQFF.

This chain connects TRBV12-3 or TRBV12-4 to TRBJ1-5, with 7 nucleotides matching TRBD1. With 5 bases clipped from V and 6 bases from J, the junction kept 10 bases outside the gene matches. The length of the CDR3 is 15 residues. As DNA, the CDR3 is TGTGCCAGCAGTCCAGGGACAGCCCGTGTTCAGCCCCAGCATTTT. This encodes CASSPGTARVQPQHF.

The rearrangement links TRBV20-1 to TRBJ2-2, with TRBD2 matching over 7 bases. This CDR3 region has 16 residues. Germline-derived CDR1 and CDR2 are DFQATT and SNEGSKA (reference sequence). J lost 3 bases, V lost 2 bases, and 9 bases had no gene match. The CDR3 spells CSARPLRGRDTGELFF. For the CDR3, the DNA is TGCAGTGCTAGACCCCTCCGGGGGAGGGACACCGGGGAGCTGTTTTTT.

CDR3 DNA sequence: TGTGCCAGCTCACCCGAGCGCGCCAACCAAAAACTGTTTTTT. As protein: CASSPERANQKLFF. The V gene is TRBV18, the J gene TRBJ1-4; no definite D call. Germline V lookup: CDR1 KGHSH, CDR2 LQKENI. Trimming cost V 3 bases and J 9 bases, with 14 bases left between them. The CDR3 totals 14 residues. Full variable domain (missing parts from reference TRBV18 and TRBJ1-4): NAGVMQNPRHLVRRRGQEARLRCSPMKGHSHVYWYRQLPEEGLKFMVYLQKENIIDESGMPKERFSAEFPKEGPSILRIQQVVRGDSAAYFCASSPERANQKLFFGSGTQLSVL.

The chain joins TRBV7-9 to TRBJ1-5; D gene uncertain. The CDR3 has 13 residues. Germline V gene data show CDR1 as SEHNR and CDR2 as FQNEAQ (reference sequence). V was clipped by 1 base and J by 4 bases, with 5 bases between them. The CDR3 here is CASSLDMNQPQHF. In DNA form, the CDR3 reads TGTGCCAGCAGCTTAGACATGAATCAGCCCCAGCATTTT.

The V and J genes are TRBV11-2 and TRBJ2-3; D remains unclear. The CDR3 extends over 14 amino acids. Trimming pared 2 bases from V and 6 bases from J, leaving 12 bases between. Germline V lookup: CDR1 SGHAT, CDR2 FQNNGV. This CDR3 reads CASSLLGVSDTQYF. The CDR3 DNA reads as TGTGCCAGCAGCTTACTTGGTGTCTCCGATACGCAGTATTTT.

This chain uses TRBV20-1 with TRBJ2-7; no clear D gene. The CDR3 covers 13 residues. Trimming left V 6 bases short and J 5 bases short, with 17 bases between. Germline V gene sequence: CDR1 DFQATT, CDR2 SNEGSKA (reference sequence). CDR3 DNA sequence: TGCAGTGCCCTTCACACGGTTAACCACGAGCAGTACTTC. Encoded protein: CSALHTVNHEQYF.

V is TRBV7-8 and J is TRBJ2-3; tentatively, D is TRBD2 (6 bases). The CDR3 consists of 13 residues. Germline V lookup: CDR1 SGHVS, CDR2 FQNEAQ. Between the trimmed V and J ends, which lost 6 bases and 4 bases, there was a span of 11 bases. The CDR3 protein is CASSNTGADTQYF. The CDR3 DNA sequence: TGTGCCAGCAGTAATACGGGGGCAGATACGCAGTATTTT.

This rearrangement joins TRBV11-2 to TRBJ2-2; D gene ambiguous. In germline, CDR1 is SGHAT, CDR2 FQNNGV. The V end was cut by 5 bases, the J end by 7 bases, with 8 bases between. CDR3 length: 12 amino acids. CDR3 nucleotides: TGTGCCAGCAGCCCAACTATCGGGGAGCTGTTTTTT. This translates into CASSPTIGELFF.

The V and J genes are TRBV12-3 or TRBV12-4 and TRBJ1-1; the D gene is possibly TRBD1 (5 bases). The CDR3 is 14 amino acids. Deletions cut 6 bases from V and 1 base from J, with 12 bases between. The CDR3 DNA reads as TGTGCCAGCAGCCTAGCTGACAGGAACACTGAAGCTTTCTTT. It translates to CASSLADRNTEAFF.

This clonotype has a count of ten or more. The rearrangement joins TRBV18 to TRBJ2-1; 11 positions match TRBD2. The germline CDR1 and CDR2 sequences are KGHSH and LQKENI. The ends lost 5 bases at V and 8 bases at J; junction bases unmatched: 5. CDR3 length: 14 residues. In DNA, the CDR3 is TGTGCCAGCTCATCGACTAGCGGGATTCATGAGCAGTTCTTC. It codes for CASSSTSGIHEQFF.

The chain uses TRBV12-5 and TRBJ2-4, with a weak D call TRBD1 (5 bases). The germline V gene encodes CDR1 LGHNT and CDR2 FRNRAP. The CDR3 has 12 amino acids. The V gene lost 4 bases and the J gene lost 15 bases, with 16 bases spanning the gap. The CDR3 spells CASGSSEVGAYF. CDR3 DNA sequence: TGTGCTAGTGGTTCCTCCGAAGTAGGGGCGTACTTC.

This clonotype occurred a few times. CDR3 nucleotide sequence: TGTGCCAGCAGCCAACCGGGACTAGCGGGAGAGGCCGAGCAGTACTTC. Encoded protein: CASSQPGLAGEAEQYF. The chain couples TRBV7-6 to TRBJ2-7; 14 nucleotides line up with TRBD2. The V gene end was trimmed by 5 bases and the J gene end by 6 bases; junction bases not matched to a gene: 9. Germline CDR1 SGHVS, CDR2 FNYEAQ. The CDR3 has 16 amino acids.

There are a few counts of this clonotype. The chain combines TRBV29-1 with TRBJ2-1, with D unresolved. The CDR3 consists of 13 residues. V shed 7 bases and J shed 9 bases, with 19 bases lying between them. The germline gives CDR1 SQVTM, CDR2 ANQGSEA. CDR3 DNA sequence: TGCAGCGCCGACCGGCTCCCCAGAGTTGAGCAGTTCTTC. Translating it yields CSADRLPRVEQFF.

This chain uses TRBV5-6 with TRBJ1-6, with no clear D. CDR1 and CDR2 (germline): SGHDT, YYEEEE. The CDR3 is 15 residues long. V was shortened by 7 bases and J by 6 bases, with 17 bases between the two germline ends. The CDR3 here is CASYFRGPANSPLHF. The CDR3, as DNA: TGTGCCAGCTACTTCCGGGGTCCAGCTAATTCACCCCTCCACTTT.

The V and J genes are TRBV7-2 and TRBJ2-1, with 11 bases that match TRBD2. The V and J ends lost 6 bases and 9 bases, in that order; junction bases with no gene match: 10. The CDR3 is 15 amino acids. Per the germline V gene, CDR1 is SGHTA and CDR2 is FQGNSA. CDR3: CASRIAGGPKGEQFF. CDR3 sequence (DNA): TGTGCCAGCAGGATAGCGGGAGGGCCGAAGGGTGAGCAGTTCTTC. Together with reference TRBV7-2 and TRBJ2-1, the CDR3 gives the full variable domain: GAGVSQSPSNKVTEKGKDVELRCDPISGHTALYWYRQSLGQGLEFLIYFQGNSAPDKSGLPSDRFSAERTGGSVSTLTIQRTQQEDSAVYLCASRIAGGPKGEQFFGPGTRLTVL.

J is TRBJ2-3 and V is TRBV4-1; D is unclear. Trimming took off 4 bases at V and 2 bases at J, with 10 bases between the two ends. Germline V CDR1 and CDR2: MGHRA, YSYEKL. CDR3 length: 14 residues. The CDR3 bases are TGCGCCAGCAGCCCCCCACTGGCCACAGATACGCAGTATTTT. Residues: CASSPPLATDTQYF.